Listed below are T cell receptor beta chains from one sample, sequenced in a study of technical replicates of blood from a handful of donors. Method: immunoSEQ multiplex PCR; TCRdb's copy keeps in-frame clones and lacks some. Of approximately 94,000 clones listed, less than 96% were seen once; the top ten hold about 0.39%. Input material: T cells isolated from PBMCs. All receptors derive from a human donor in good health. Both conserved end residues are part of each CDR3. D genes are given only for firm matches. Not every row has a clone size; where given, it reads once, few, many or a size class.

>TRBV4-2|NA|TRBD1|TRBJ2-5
TGTGCCAGCAGCCCCGGGACAGGGGAGGAGACCCAGTACTTC
CASSPGTGEETQYF
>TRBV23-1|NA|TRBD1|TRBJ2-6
TGCGCCAGCAGTCCGCCGGGACAGGCTTTGTCGGCTGGGGCCAACGTCCTGACTTTC
CASSPPGQALSAGANVLTF
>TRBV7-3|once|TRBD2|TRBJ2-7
TGTGCCAGCAGCTACCTAATAAGCGGGACTGGCGAGCAGTACTTC
CASSYLISGTGEQYF
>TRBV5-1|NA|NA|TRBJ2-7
TGCGCCAGCAGCGGTAGCTACGAGCAGTACTTC
CASSGSYEQYF
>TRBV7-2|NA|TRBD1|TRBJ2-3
TGTGCCAGCAGCATCTGGACAGGGTTCACAGATACGCAGTATTTT
CASSIWTGFTDTQYF
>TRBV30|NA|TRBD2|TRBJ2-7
TGTGCCTGGACTAGCGGGAGTTTCTACGAGCAGTACTTC
CAWTSGSFYEQYF
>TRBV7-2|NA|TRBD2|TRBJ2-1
TGTGCCAGCAGCTTAGCGTATGGCGGGAGGGGGTACAATGAGCAGTTCTTC
CASSLAYGGRGYNEQFF
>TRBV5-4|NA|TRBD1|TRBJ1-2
TGTGCCAGCAGCTTGCCGTCGGGAGGGGGCGACTATGGCTACACCTTC
CASSLPSGGGDYGYTF
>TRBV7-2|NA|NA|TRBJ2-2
TGTGCCAGCAGCTTAGAGGGCGGGCTAAACACCGGGGAGCTGTTTTTT
CASSLEGGLNTGELFF
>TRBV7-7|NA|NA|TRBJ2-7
TGTGCTAGCAGCTCGACAGGTAGCTCCTACGAGCAGTACTTC
CASSSTGSSYEQYF